This T cell receptor beta chain was identified in a study of cytomegalovirus exposure and HLA in healthy donors (dated by TCRdb to about 2017). In terms of the full investigation: According to an earlier analysis of several hundred of the donors, about 170 million T cells yielded 90 million to 130 million unique TCR beta sequences and approximately 300 Gb of sequence data. The study aimed to test whether cataloging public T cell receptors could reveal signatures of past pathogen exposure. About 300 gigabases of sequencing data and around 90 million unique TCR sequences made up an early release that covered 640 HLA-typed donors. The number of donors typed differed by locus, with roughly 629-640 for A, B, C, DRB1 and DQB1, 522 for DQA1, about 610 for DPA1, and some 440 for DPB1. A later genetic analysis used genome-wide SNP genotypes for about 65% of the roughly 700 donors, treating that subset as a discovery cohort. An earlier analysis of 587 of the donors applied high-throughput TCR beta sequencing to assess whether each TCR beta V gene segment acted as functional or pseudogenic. Besides the first cohort of around 700 subjects, a separate validation cohort made up of 120 or so different subjects was used. Using immunosequencing, the study profiled T cell repertoires from approximately 700 subjects and related those repertoires to cytomegalovirus serostatus. To predict cytomegalovirus infection status, the study combined high-throughput TCR immunosequencing, statistical association of individual TCRs with disease status, and machine learning. Alongside the repertoire data, information on donor age, sex, ethnicity and CMV serostatus was compiled. Of the approximately 400 genotyped donors, about 80% fell in the genetic ancestry cluster associated with self-reported Caucasian donors. HLA typing included class I and class II loci at four-digit resolution. A later analysis re-analyzed previously published TCR beta repertoires from roughly 690 donors and added high-resolution HLA genotyping to study TCR occurrence patterns. Among some 410 genotyped donors of the cohort, an average of approximately 240,000 unique TCR beta nucleotide sequences was sequenced per donor, of which about 19% were non-productive. About 5 DR-DQ haplotypes were handled as single units for association and clustering, since linkage in the cohort was strong. Every repertoire in the discovery cohort had been generated on one and the same sequencing platform. Rather than using new phenotypic data, the later analysis identified candidate immune exposures from TCR beta sequences and from how often those sequences occurred across donors. What the authors observed across the whole study: Assigning TCR associations to individual alleles was difficult when HLA alleles, especially DR and DQ, strongly co-occurred. V-gene and J-gene trimming of TCR beta chains was associated with a missense DCLRE1C variant in a later genetic analysis, and the association was replicated in an independent cohort. According to a later genetic analysis, donors in an Asian-associated ancestry cluster had fewer N-insertions in productive TCRs than the approximately 670-donor mean. According to a later analysis, parvovirus B19, influenza, CMV and Epstein-Barr virus appeared linked to several top co-occurrence clusters. In this cohort, only TCR beta chains were sequenced, and detectable features were limited by the absence of alpha or paired-chain data. A few of the identified cytomegalovirus-associated TCR beta chains were confirmed in vitro to be specific for cytomegalovirus antigens. Most CMV-associated TCR beta chains appeared to be HLA-restricted in a later analysis, and the HLA associations seemed to be driven largely by CMV exposure. Cytomegalovirus status was reported to be diagnosed by the classifier with high specificity and sensitivity in both the original and validation cohorts. Presence/absence analyses assumed roughly uniform sequencing depth across donors, an assumption that may not hold. The sequencing pipeline was judged likely to have produced a cluster of highly shared sequence variants as a technical artifact. A further reported finding was that TCR beta sequences accurately predicted the HLA-A and HLA-B alleles for most subjects in the first cohort. Specific HLA alleles were associated with over 15,000 TCR beta sequences at a false discovery rate of 0.05 in a later analysis. Some IMGT-functional V segments, including TRBV6-2 and TRBV6-3, could not be told apart with the 87-base-pair reads, so those segments were excluded. An earlier analysis of 587 of the donors showed that most TCR beta V segments appeared in productive rearrangements either about 87% or about 30% of the time, which broadly matched IMGT annotations. Because some donors lacked HLA typing at each locus, the association tests relied only on the typed subset. The only immune exposure information available for the cohort was CMV serostatus. Linkage disequilibrium might explain the correlated functional status among segregating V segments, but an unknown experimental factor could not be excluded. The study gave a list of more than 150 TCR beta chains associated with cytomegalovirus. Because counts were too low, roughly 16 rarely observed V segments, including chromosome 9 orphons, were left out of the earlier analysis of approximately 500 of the donors. According to a later analysis, TCR association rates differed among HLA loci, with DRB1 alleles showing the most associated TCRs and HLA-C alleles showing the fewest. Most TCR sequences were observed very rarely across donors, whereas some public TCRs were present in many individuals. It was suggested by the authors that the approach could potentially be generalized to other disease states and immunological phenotypes. Compared with equally common non-associated chains, HLA-associated TCR beta chains in a later analysis were more clonally expanded and had lower generation probabilities.

Receptor libraries were prepared by the immunoSEQ multiplex PCR assay. The multiplex PCR relied on a mix of 60 forward primers for TCR Vbeta segments and 13 reverse primers for TCR Jbeta segments. The CDR3 region of rearranged TCR beta genes was amplified from genomic DNA with a multiplex PCR assay. Amplified TCR beta libraries were sequenced as 87-base-pair reads on the Illumina HiSeq System. As for the original processing: In a later analysis, roughly 80 million unique TCR beta chains were counted across the 666 repertoires, and approximately 9.9 million of these chains were shared by at least two donors. Raw reads were error-corrected and collapsed into unique sequences with a nearest-neighbor algorithm that merged closely related sequences to remove PCR and sequencing errors. CDR3 sequences were aligned to IMGT reference sequences to assign V, D and J gene segments. For a sequence to be retained, a match of at least six nucleotides was required to both a V gene segment and a J gene segment. Rearrangements were classified as productive when the CDR3 lacked stop codons and remained in frame with V and J, and all other rearrangements were classified as non-productive. CDR3 was defined by IMGT convention, running from the second conserved V-encoded cysteine to the conserved J-encoded phenylalanine. The earlier analysis of fewer than 700 of the donors excluded sequences that lacked an unambiguous match to a single V gene segment. An earlier analysis of fewer than 750 of the donors called V segments functional above 56.7% productive rearrangements and segregating when the between-donor standard deviation exceeded 5%. To diagnose cytomegalovirus status from the catalog of TCR beta chain sequences, a statistical classification framework was built. V and J gene assignment, in a later analysis, came from comparing TCR nucleotide sequences with IMGT/GENE-DB human TR gene sequences. In a later analysis, CDR3 sequences and most-parsimonious VDJ recombination scenarios were assigned using the TCRdist pipeline. A later analysis defined each TCR beta chain by its CDR3 amino acid sequence plus V-gene family, and excluded reads lacking a unique V-gene family. A later analysis removed several hundred highly shared, low-generation-probability nucleotide sequences to deal with suspected cross-contamination and a sequencing artifact. A later analysis calculated a clonal expansion index for each public chain from normalized within-repertoire ranks of inferred template counts. A later analysis computed generation probabilities with a VDJ recombination model fitted to out-of-frame rearrangements, and checked the results against IGoR. Hypergeometric tests were used in a later analysis to score TCR-TCR, TCR-HLA and TCR-CMV co-occurrence, with a repertoire-size bias correction applied to the TCR pairs. A later analysis estimated false discovery rates by permuting HLA or CMV assignments 20 times. In a later analysis, co-occurring TCRs were grouped using DBSCAN, with TCRdist sequence similarity added in when clustering inside HLA-allele-positive subsets. Repertoires with fewer than 30,000 or more than 120,000 public chains, plus five repertoires with anomalous nucleotide sharing, were excluded from co-occurrence clustering. TCRdb holds this immuneACCESS table with in-frame rearrangements only. Some clones are missing; in checked studies, unresolved V genes explain under half, and the rest has no known cause. V and J calls and clone size are copied from that table; D and trimming were computed from the DNA. The sample table contains roughly 69,000 clones; only one count was recorded for 65% to 70% of them. Jointly, the top ten make up 14% of the sample.

The germline V gene gives CDR1 as SGHAT and CDR2 as FQNNGV. The CDR3 sequence holds 15 residues, the cysteine and phenylalanine included. Solely the CDR3 DNA is kept, with 45 bases framed from the first base. Concerning this clone itself: What this receptor recognizes is not known. Base qualities are not recorded, but no much larger clone differs from it by a single base.

The cohort was made up of several hundred healthy bone marrow donors. Cohort members were all nominally healthy when sampled, although unrecorded immune exposures were likely present. The donor was CMV seropositive and was included in the group of 250 to 300 seropositive cohort members. Each donor provided a peripheral blood sample, and peripheral blood mononuclear cells were used for TCR beta sequencing. The Qiagen DNeasy Blood Extraction Kit was used to extract genomic DNA from the blood cell samples. The sequenced material came from PBMCs. The sequence links TRBV11-2 to TRBJ2-5, and TRBD2 aligns with 12 junction nucleotides. The J call may be in error: the DNA end matches TRBJ2-7 better. The sequence was collected from a male donor in good health and CMV-seropositive. The base sequence is TGTGCCAGCAGCCGTGGACTAGCGGGACCGTACGAGCAGTACTTC. Its translation is CASSRGLAGPYEQYF.